The clone carrying this T cell receptor beta chain was seen many times. Antigen unknown. Time point described: newly diagnosed GD, antithyroid drugs for less than 3 months. Extracted RNA from PBMCs served as the source of the TCR library. Patients of an endocrinology department in Xi'an, China, were included. These data come from a study of regulatory T cells in long-lasting Graves disease. Researchers made TCR beta libraries by using iRepertoire HTBI primers and running Arm-PCR on CDR3 regions. One entry per CDR3 protein, called by TCRdb with MiXCR from the multiplex PCR reads. This table holds 370,000 or so distinct CDR3 sequences, under 20% found once. Study observations and caveats: Persistent disease was associated with favored TRBV28 usage and with favored use of TRBJ1-2 and TRBJ2-5.

After removal of 5 bases from V and 0 bases from J, the junction contained 5 bases not matched to a gene. CDR3 length: 16 residues. CDR1 SGHVS and CDR2 FNYEAQ come from the germline V gene. These sequences were also reported in another study, on T cells in Graves' hyperthyroidism and ophthalmopathy. This second study says: The study used the HTBI primer set for a first-round RT-PCR of the TCR CDR3.

The genes are TRBV7-6 and TRBJ2-3, with TRBD2 identical over 10 bases. This sample comprised peripheral blood mononuclear cells (PBMCs), obtained at new diagnosis, from a patient treated with antithyroid drugs. The TCR originated in a woman between 18 and 30 years old with Graves disease. The CDR3 region has the DNA TGTGCCAGCAGCCCCTTAGCGGGGGGTAGCACAGATACGCAGTATTTT. Translated: CASSPLAGGSTDTQYF.